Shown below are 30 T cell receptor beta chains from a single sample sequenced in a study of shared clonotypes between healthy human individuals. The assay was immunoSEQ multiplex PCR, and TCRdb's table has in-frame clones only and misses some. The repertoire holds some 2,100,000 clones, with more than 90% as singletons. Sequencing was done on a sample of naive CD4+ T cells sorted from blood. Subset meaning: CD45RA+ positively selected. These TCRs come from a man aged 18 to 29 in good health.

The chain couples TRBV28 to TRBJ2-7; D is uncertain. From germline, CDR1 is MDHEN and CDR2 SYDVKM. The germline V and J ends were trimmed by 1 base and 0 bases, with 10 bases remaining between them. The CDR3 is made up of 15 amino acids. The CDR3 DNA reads TGTGCCAGCAGTTTATTTTCCGGATACTCCTACGAGCAGTACTTC. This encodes CASSLFSGYSYEQYF.

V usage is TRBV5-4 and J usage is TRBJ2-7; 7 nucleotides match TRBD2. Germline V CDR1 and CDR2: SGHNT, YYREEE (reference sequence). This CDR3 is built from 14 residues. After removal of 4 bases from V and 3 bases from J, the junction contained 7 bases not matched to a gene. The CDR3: CASSLGGIIYEQYF. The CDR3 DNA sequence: TGTGCCAGCAGCCTCGGGGGGATTATCTACGAGCAGTACTTC.

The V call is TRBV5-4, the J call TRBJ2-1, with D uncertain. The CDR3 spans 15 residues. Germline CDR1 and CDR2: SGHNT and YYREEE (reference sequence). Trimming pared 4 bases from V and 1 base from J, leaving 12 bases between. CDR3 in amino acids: CASSPGWQSYNEQFF. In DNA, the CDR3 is TGTGCCAGCAGCCCCGGGTGGCAATCCTACAATGAGCAGTTCTTC.

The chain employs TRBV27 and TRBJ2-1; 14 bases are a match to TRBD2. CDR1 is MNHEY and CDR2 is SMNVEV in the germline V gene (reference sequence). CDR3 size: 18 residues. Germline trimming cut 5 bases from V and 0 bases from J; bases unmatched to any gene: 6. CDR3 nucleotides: TGTGCCAGCAGTGCGACTAGCGGGAGGGTGAGCTCCTACAATGAGCAGTTCTTC. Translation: CASSATSGRVSSYNEQFF.

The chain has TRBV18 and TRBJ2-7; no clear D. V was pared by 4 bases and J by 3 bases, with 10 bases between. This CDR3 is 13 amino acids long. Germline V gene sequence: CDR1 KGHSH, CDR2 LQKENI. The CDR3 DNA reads TGTGCCAGCTCACAACCGGGCGACTACGAGCAGTACTTC. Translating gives CASSQPGDYEQYF.

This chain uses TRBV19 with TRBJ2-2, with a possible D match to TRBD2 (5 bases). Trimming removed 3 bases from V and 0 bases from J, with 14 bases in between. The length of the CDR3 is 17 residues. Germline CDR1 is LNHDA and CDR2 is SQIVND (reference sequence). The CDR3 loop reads CASSIAGGFTNTGELFF. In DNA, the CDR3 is TGTGCCAGTAGTATCGCTGGCGGGTTTACGAACACCGGGGAGCTGTTTTTT.

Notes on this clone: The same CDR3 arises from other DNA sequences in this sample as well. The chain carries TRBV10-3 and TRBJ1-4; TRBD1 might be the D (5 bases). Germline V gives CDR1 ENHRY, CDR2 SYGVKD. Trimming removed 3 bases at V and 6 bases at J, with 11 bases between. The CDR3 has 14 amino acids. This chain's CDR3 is CAISEGALDEKLFF. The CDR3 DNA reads TGTGCCATCAGTGAAGGGGCACTAGATGAAAAACTGTTTTTT.

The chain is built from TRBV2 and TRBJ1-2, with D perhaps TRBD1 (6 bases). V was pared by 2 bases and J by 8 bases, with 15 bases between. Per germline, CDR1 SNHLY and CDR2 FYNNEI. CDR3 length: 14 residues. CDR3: CASSESWGAKGYTF. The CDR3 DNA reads TGTGCCAGCAGTGAAAGTTGGGGGGCTAAGGGCTACACCTTC.

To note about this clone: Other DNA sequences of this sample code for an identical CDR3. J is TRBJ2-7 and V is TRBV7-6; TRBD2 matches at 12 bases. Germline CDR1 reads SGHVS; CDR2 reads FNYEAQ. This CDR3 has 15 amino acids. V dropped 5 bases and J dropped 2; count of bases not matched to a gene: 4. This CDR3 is CASSPRTSGTYEQYF. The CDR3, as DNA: TGTGCCAGCAGCCCGAGGACTAGCGGGACCTACGAGCAGTACTTC.

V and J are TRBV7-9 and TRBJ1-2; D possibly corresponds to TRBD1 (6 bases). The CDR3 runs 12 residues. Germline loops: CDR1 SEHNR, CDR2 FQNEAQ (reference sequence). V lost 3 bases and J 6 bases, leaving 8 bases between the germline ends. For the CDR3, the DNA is TGTGCCAGCAGCTTTCCAGGGGATGGCTACACCTTC. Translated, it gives CASSFPGDGYTF.

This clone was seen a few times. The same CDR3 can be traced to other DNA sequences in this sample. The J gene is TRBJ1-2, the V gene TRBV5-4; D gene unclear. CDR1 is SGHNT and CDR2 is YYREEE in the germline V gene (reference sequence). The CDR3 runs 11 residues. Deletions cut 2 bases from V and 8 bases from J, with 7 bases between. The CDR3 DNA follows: TGTGCCAGCAGCTTTGGCTGGGGCTACACCTTC. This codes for CASSFGWGYTF. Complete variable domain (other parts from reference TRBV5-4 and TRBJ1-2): ETGVTQSPTHLIKTRGQQVTLRCSSQSGHNTVSWYQQALGQGPQFIFQYYREEENGRGNFPPRFSGLQFPNYSSELNVNALELDDSALYLCASSFGWGYTFGSGTRLTVV.

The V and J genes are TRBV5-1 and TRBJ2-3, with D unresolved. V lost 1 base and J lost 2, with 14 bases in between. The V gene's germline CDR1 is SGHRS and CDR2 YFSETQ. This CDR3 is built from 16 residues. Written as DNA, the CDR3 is TGCGCCAGCAGCTTGTCACCACAAATATTCACAGATACGCAGTATTTT. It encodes CASSLSPQIFTDTQYF.

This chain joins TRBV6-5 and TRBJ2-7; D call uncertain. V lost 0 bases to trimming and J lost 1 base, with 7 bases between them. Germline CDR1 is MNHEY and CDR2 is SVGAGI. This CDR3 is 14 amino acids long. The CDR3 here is CASSYSAESYEQYF. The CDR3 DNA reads TGTGCCAGCAGTTACTCGGCAGAGTCCTACGAGCAGTACTTC.

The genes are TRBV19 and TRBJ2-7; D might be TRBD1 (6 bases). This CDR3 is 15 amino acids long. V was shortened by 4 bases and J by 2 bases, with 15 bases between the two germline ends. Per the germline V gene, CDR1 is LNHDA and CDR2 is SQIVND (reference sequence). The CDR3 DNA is TGTGCCAGTAGTAGTTGGGCAGGGGCGACCTACGAGCAGTACTTC. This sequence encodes CASSSWAGATYEQYF.

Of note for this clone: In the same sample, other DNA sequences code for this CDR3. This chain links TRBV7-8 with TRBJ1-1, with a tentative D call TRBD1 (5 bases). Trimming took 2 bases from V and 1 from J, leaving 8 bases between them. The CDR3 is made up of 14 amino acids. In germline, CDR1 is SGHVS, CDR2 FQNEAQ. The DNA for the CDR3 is TGTGCCAGCAGCTTACAGGGTGGGAACACTGAAGCTTTCTTT. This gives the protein CASSLQGGNTEAFF.

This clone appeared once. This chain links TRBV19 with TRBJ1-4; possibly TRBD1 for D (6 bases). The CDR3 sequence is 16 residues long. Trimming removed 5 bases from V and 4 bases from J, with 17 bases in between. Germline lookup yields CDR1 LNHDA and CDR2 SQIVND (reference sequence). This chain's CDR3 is CASSPLGEGGNEKLFF. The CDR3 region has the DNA TGTGCCAGTAGTCCCCTGGGGGAAGGGGGTAATGAAAAACTGTTTTTT.

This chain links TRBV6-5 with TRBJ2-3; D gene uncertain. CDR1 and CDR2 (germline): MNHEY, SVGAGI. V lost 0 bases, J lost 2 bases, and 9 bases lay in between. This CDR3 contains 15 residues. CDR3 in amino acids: CASSYSLPSTDTQYF. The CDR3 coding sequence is TGTGCCAGCAGTTACTCCTTGCCCTCCACAGATACGCAGTATTTT.

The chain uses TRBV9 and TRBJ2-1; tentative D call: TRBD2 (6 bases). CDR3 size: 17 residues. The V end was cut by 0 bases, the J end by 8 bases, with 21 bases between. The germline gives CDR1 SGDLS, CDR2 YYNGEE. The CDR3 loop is CASSVVTSSPFVDEQFF. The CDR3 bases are TGTGCCAGCAGCGTAGTGACTAGTTCCCCTTTTGTGGATGAGCAGTTCTTC.

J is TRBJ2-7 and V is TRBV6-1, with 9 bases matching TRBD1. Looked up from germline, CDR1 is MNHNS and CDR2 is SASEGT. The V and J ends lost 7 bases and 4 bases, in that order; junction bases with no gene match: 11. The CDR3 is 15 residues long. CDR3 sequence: CASIWDGQGIYEQYF. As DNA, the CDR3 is TGTGCCAGCATTTGGGACGGACAGGGGATTTACGAGCAGTACTTC.

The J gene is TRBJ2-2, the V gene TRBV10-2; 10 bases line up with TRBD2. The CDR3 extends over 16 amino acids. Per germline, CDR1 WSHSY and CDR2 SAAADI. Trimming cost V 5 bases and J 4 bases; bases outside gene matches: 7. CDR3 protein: CASSWSSGGPTGELFF. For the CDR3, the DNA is TGCGCCAGCAGTTGGTCTAGCGGGGGACCCACCGGGGAGCTGTTTTTT.

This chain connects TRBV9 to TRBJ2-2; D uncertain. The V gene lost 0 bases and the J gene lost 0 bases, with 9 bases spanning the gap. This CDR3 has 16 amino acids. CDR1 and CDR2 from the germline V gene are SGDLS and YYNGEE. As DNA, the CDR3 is TGTGCCAGCAGCGTAGTGGTGCGACCGAACACCGGGGAGCTGTTTTTT. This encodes CASSVVVRPNTGELFF.

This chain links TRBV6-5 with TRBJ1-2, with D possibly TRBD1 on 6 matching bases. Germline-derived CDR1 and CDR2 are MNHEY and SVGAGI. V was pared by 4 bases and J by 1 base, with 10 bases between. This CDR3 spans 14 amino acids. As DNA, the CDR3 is TGTGCCAGCAGTTCCCCGGGACATAACTATGGCTACACCTTC. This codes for CASSSPGHNYGYTF.

The CDR3 nucleotides read TGTGCCAGCAGTTATCGGCAGGGTATGTACGAGCAGTACTTC. As protein: CASSYRQGMYEQYF. The chain combines TRBV6-5 with TRBJ2-7, with a tentative D call TRBD1 (5 bases). V lost 3 bases and J 4 bases, leaving 13 bases between the germline ends. CDR1 and CDR2 (germline): MNHEY, SVGAGI. There are 14 residues in the CDR3.

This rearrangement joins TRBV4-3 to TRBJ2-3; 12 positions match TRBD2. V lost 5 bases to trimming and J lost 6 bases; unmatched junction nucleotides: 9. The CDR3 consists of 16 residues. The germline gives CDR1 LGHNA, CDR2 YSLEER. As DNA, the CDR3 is TGCGCCAGCAGCTCCCGGACTAGCGGGATAGGCGATACGCAGTATTTT. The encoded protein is CASSSRTSGIGDTQYF.

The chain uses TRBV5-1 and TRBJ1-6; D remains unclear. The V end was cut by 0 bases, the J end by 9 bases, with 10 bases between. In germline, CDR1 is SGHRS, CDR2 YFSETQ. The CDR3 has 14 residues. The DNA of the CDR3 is TGCGCCAGCAGCTTGGCTCAGACGGGTTCACCCCTCCACTTT. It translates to CASSLAQTGSPLHF.

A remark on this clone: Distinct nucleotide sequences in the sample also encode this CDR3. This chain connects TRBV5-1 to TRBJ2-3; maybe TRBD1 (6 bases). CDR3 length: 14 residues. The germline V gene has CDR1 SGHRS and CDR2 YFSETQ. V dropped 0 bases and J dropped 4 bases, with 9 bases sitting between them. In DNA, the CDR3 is TGCGCCAGCAGCTTGGGAGGGGGTTCAGATACGCAGTATTTT. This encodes CASSLGGGSDTQYF. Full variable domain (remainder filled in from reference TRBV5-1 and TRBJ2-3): KAGVTQTPRYLIKTRGQQVTLSCSPISGHRSVSWYQQTPGQGLQFLFEYFSETQRNKGNFPGRFSGRQFSNSRSEMNVSTLELGDSALYLCASSLGGGSDTQYFGPGTRLTVL.

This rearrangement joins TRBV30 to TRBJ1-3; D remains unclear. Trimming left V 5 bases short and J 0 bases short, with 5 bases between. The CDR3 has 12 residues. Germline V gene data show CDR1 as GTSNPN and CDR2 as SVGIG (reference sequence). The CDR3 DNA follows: TGTGCCTGGGATAACTCTGGAAACACCATATATTTT. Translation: CAWDNSGNTIYF.

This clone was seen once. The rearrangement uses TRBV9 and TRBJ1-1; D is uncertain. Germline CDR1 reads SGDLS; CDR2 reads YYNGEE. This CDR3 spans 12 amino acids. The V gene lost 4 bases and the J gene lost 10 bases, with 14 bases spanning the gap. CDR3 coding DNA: TGTGCCAGCAGCTCCCAGCGATCCGGAGCTTTCTTT. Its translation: CASSSQRSGAFF.

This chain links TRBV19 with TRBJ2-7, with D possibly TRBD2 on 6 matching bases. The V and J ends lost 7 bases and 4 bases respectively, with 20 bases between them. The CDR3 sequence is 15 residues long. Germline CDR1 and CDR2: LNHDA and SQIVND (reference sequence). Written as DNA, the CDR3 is TGTGCCAGTACCAAAACTTGGGGACTTCCGTACGAGCAGTACTTC. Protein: CASTKTWGLPYEQYF.

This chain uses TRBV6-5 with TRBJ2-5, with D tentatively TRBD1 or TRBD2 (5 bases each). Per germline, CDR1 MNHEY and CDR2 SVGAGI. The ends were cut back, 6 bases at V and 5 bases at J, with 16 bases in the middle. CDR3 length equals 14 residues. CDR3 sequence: CASRLGTLGETQYF. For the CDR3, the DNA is TGTGCCAGCAGACTCGGGACGCTGGGGGAGACCCAGTACTTC.